The 23 T cell receptor beta chains listed next were all sequenced from one sample in a study of immune heterogeneity within non-small cell lung tumors. Per sample, approximately 580 ng of bulk tumor genomic DNA was the template used. Surgeons took several biopsies per primary tumor, spaced far apart, during surgery. Enrolled patients presented with newly diagnosed, previously untreated non-small cell lung cancer and underwent curative surgery. Multiplex PCR relied on 32 V and 13 J primers to amplify TCR beta CDR3. TCRdb re-analysed the multiplex PCR reads in MiXCR, keeping a single row per CDR3 protein. The table has some 19,000 distinct CDR3 sequences, around 28% seen once. The sequenced sample was lung tumor tissue. Receptors were obtained from a man aged 40-49 years with non-small cell lung cancer.

This clonotype has a count of ten or more. The J gene is TRBJ2-3, the V gene TRBV24-1; TRBD2 matches 10 bases. The V gene end was trimmed by 1 base and the J gene end by 1 base; junction bases not matched to a gene: 16. CDR1 and CDR2 (germline): KGHDR, SFDVKD. The CDR3 is made up of 21 amino acids. The CDR3 coding sequence is TGTGCCACCAGTGATTTAAGGGGACTAGCGTCCCCTTCGGGAGGCACAGATACGCAGTATTTT. As protein: CATSDLRGLASPSGGTDTQYF.

This clonotype is labeled medium-sized. In nucleotides, the CDR3 is TGTGCCAGCAGCGTAGATCCGGACAGATACTACGAGCAGTACTTC. This sequence encodes CASSVDPDRYYEQYF. The V gene is TRBV9, the J gene TRBJ2-7; the D gene is possibly TRBD1 (6 bases). Trimming removed 0 bases from V and 3 bases from J, with 13 bases in between. CDR1 SGDLS and CDR2 YYNGEE come from the germline V gene. The CDR3 has 15 amino acids.

This clonotype was observed many times. This chain uses TRBV6-5 with TRBJ2-1; the D gene could be TRBD1 or TRBD2 (6 bases each). Germline V lookup: CDR1 MNHEY, CDR2 SVGAGI. The CDR3 spans 13 residues. With 2 bases removed from V and 9 bases from J, the gap between germline ends came to 11 bases. CDR3 residues: CASSYRKGGEQFF. The CDR3, as DNA: TGTGCCAGCAGTTACCGGAAGGGGGGTGAGCAGTTCTTC.

This sequence joins TRBV19 and TRBJ2-3; D ambiguous. The CDR3 is made up of 13 amino acids. Germline CDR1 LNHDA, CDR2 SQIVND (reference sequence). The germline V and J ends were trimmed by 6 bases and 0 bases, with 7 bases remaining between them. For the CDR3, the DNA is TGTGCCAGTAGAGCGTATAGCACAGATACGCAGTATTTT. Translated: CASRAYSTDTQYF.

This clonotype was found a few times. A much more abundant neighbour one base away suggests this may be a read error. The gene calls are TRBV19 and TRBJ1-6; tentatively, D is TRBD1 (5 bases). The CDR3 has 17 amino acids. CDR1 and CDR2 from the germline V gene are LNHDA and SQIVND (reference sequence). The DNA of the CDR3 is TGTTCCAGTAGTATAGGTACGCCGGGACGGTATAATTCACCCCTCCACTTT. It encodes CSSSIGTPGRYNSPLHF.

By share of the sample, this clonotype is medium-sized. The chain carries TRBV6-2 or TRBV6-3 and TRBJ2-7; maybe TRBD1 (6 bases). This CDR3 is 14 amino acids long. Trimming took 6 bases from V and 5 from J, leaving 17 bases between them. Per the germline V gene, CDR1 is MNHEY and CDR2 is SVGEGT. The CDR3 region is CASSPGHLLDEQYF. The CDR3 bases are TGTGCCAGCAGCCCGGGACACCTCTTGGACGAGCAGTACTTC.

V gene TRBV30 combines with J gene TRBJ2-4, with 7 positions matching TRBD2. Trimming removed 5 bases from V and 6 bases from J; junction bases left unmatched: 13. CDR3 length equals 15 residues. The germline V gene has CDR1 GTSNPN and CDR2 SVGIG (reference sequence). The CDR3 is CAWSLGEGPGNIQYF. In nucleotides, the CDR3 is TGTGCCTGGTCATTGGGGGAGGGGCCGGGAAACATTCAGTACTTC.

By share, this clonotype counts as medium-sized. The rearrangement joins TRBV18 to TRBJ1-2, with D perhaps TRBD1 (5 bases). The CDR3 loop spans 15 amino acids. CDR1 and CDR2 (germline): KGHSH, LQKENI. Between the trimmed V and J ends, which lost 2 bases and 2 bases, there was a span of 12 bases. The CDR3 is CASSPGGDLNYGYTF. The CDR3 nucleotides read TGTGCCAGCTCACCAGGGGGGGACCTAAACTATGGCTACACCTTC.

The chain uses TRBV6-1 and TRBJ2-2; D is unclear. The germline V and J ends were trimmed by 6 bases and 2 bases, with 10 bases remaining between them. The germline V gene encodes CDR1 MNHNS and CDR2 SASEGT. The length of the CDR3 is 14 residues. The CDR3 coding sequence is TGTGCCAGCAGAACGGGCTCTAACACCGGGGAGCTGTTTTTT. It yields the protein CASRTGSNTGELFF.

This sequence joins TRBV4-2 and TRBJ1-4; 7 bases line up with TRBD1. Germline CDR1 is LGHNA and CDR2 is YNFKEQ. There are 15 residues in the CDR3. J lost 3 bases, V lost 0 bases, and 1 base had no gene match. The CDR3 DNA reads TGTGCCAGCAGCCAAGATCAGGGGGCTAATGAAAAACTGTTTTTT. Translating gives CASSQDQGANEKLFF.

This clonotype was counted only a few times. This sequence joins TRBV7-9 and TRBJ1-5, with 12 nucleotides matching TRBD1. J lost 0 bases, V lost 1 base, and 16 bases had no gene match. CDR1 and CDR2 from the germline V gene are SEHNR and FQNEAQ (reference sequence). This CDR3 has 22 residues. CDR3 in amino acids: CASSLDKKKGQGARYSNQPQHF. The DNA for the CDR3 is TGTGCCAGCAGCTTAGACAAAAAGAAGGGACAGGGGGCCCGATATAGCAATCAGCCCCAGCATTTT.

The CDR3 nucleotides are TGTGCCACCAGTGGGGCAAGGAACACCGGGGAGCTGTTTTTT. Amino acids: CATSGARNTGELFF. The chain joins TRBV24-1 to TRBJ2-2, with unresolved D. CDR3 size: 14 residues. Per the germline V gene, CDR1 is KGHDR and CDR2 is SFDVKD. V was trimmed by 5 bases and J by 1 base, leaving 7 bases between them.

The chain recombines TRBV9 with TRBJ1-4, with 8 nucleotides matching TRBD1. Germline V gives CDR1 SGDLS, CDR2 YYNGEE. The CDR3 totals 14 residues. V lost 4 bases and J lost 8; bases outside the gene matches: 7. This CDR3 reads CASSPQGAEEKLFF. Written as DNA, the CDR3 is TGTGCCAGCAGCCCTCAGGGGGCCGAAGAAAAACTGTTTTTT.

The chain carries TRBV5-4 and TRBJ2-5; unclear D gene. Trimming removed 0 bases from V and 0 bases from J, with 3 bases in between. There are 13 residues in the CDR3. Germline CDR1 is SGHNT and CDR2 is YYREEE (reference sequence). The DNA for the CDR3 is TGTGCCAGCAGCTTGGAAAACCAAGAGACCCAGTACTTC. Translated: CASSLENQETQYF.

This clonotype occurred many times. The chain uses TRBV20-1 and TRBJ1-1; 7 positions agree with TRBD1. V trimming: 4 bases; J trimming: 2 bases; junction bases outside the gene matches: 7. Germline CDR1 DFQATT, CDR2 SNEGSKA (reference sequence). This CDR3 is built from 14 residues. DNA of the CDR3: TGCAGTGCTAAAATCCGGACAGGAAACACTGAAGCTTTCTTT. Protein product: CSAKIRTGNTEAFF.

The chain employs TRBV7-9 and TRBJ2-7, with D possibly being TRBD1 (6 bases). The CDR3 is 14 amino acids. The V gene's germline CDR1 is SEHNR and CDR2 FQNEAQ (reference sequence). Trimming took off 8 bases at V and 1 base at J, with 15 bases between the two ends. CDR3 nucleotides: TGTGCCAGCTCGGAGACAGGAATGTCCTACGAGCAGTACTTC. Translating gives CASSETGMSYEQYF.

This clonotype is judged medium-sized. The chain joins TRBV5-1 to TRBJ1-2; D is perhaps TRBD1 (6 bases). Germline V gene data show CDR1 as SGHRS and CDR2 as YFSETQ. The V end was cut by 2 bases, the J end by 8 bases, with 16 bases between. CDR3 length: 14 residues. The CDR3 DNA sequence: TGCGCCAGCAGCTTATCACGACAGGTGGGCGGCTACACCTTC. Translation: CASSLSRQVGGYTF.

This clonotype was recorded many times. The chain links TRBV7-9 to TRBJ1-5; D is perhaps TRBD1 (5 bases). V was clipped by 4 bases and J by 2 bases, with 9 bases between them. This CDR3 comprises 14 residues. CDR1 SEHNR and CDR2 FQNEAQ come from the germline V gene (reference sequence). The CDR3: CASSWAGGNQPQHF. Here the CDR3 DNA reads TGTGCCAGCAGCTGGGCGGGGGGCAATCAGCCCCAGCATTTT.

The genes are TRBV15 and TRBJ2-6, with D tentatively TRBD1 (6 bases). From germline, CDR1 is LNHNV and CDR2 YYDKDF (reference sequence). The CDR3 is made up of 16 amino acids. The ends were cut back, 2 bases at V and 2 bases at J, with 10 bases in the middle. CDR3 amino acids: CATSRTRQAGANVLTF. The CDR3 DNA reads TGTGCCACCAGCAGAACCCGACAGGCTGGGGCCAACGTCCTGACTTTC.

In its sample, this clonotype was seen a few times. The chain links TRBV18 to TRBJ1-1; no firm D call. Looked up from germline, CDR1 is KGHSH and CDR2 is LQKENI. Trimming shortened V by 2 bases and J by 7 bases, and 17 bases separated the two germline ends. The CDR3 totals 15 residues. CDR3 nucleotides: TGTGCCAGCTCACCAAAGGTTAGTGGTGTCGGTGAAGCTTTCTTT. Its protein product is CASSPKVSGVGEAFF.

In its sample, this clonotype was seen a few times. J is TRBJ2-1 and V is TRBV7-2, with D perhaps TRBD1 or TRBD2 (6 bases each). From germline, CDR1 is SGHTA and CDR2 FQGNSA. CDR3 length: 18 amino acids. V was clipped by 4 bases and J by 0 bases, with 19 bases between them. CDR3 nucleotides: TGTGCCAGCAGCTCCAGGGGCGGGATTTTTAGCTCCTACAATGAGCAGTTCTTC. It is translated as CASSSRGGIFSSYNEQFF.

This clonotype came up many times. This chain connects TRBV3-2 to TRBJ2-7; the table's TRBD2 call for D was not verified on the DNA. TRBV3-2 is a documented pseudogene. The CDR3 has 16 residues. As DNA, the CDR3 is TGTGCCAGCAGCCAAGAGCCAGCGGGGCACTCCTACGAGCAGTACTTC. Protein product: CASSQEPAGHSYEQYF.

As regards this clonotype: Here the CDR3 omits its conserved ending phenylalanine or tryptophan, so a read error is the likely source. The V gene is TRBV24-1, the J gene TRBJ2-5, with D perhaps assigned TRBD1 or TRBD2 (5 bases each). The CDR3 loop spans 20 amino acids. Per the germline V gene, CDR1 is KGHDR and CDR2 is SFDVKD. Trimming took 3 bases from V and 5 from J, leaving 30 bases between them. DNA of the CDR3: TGTGCCACCAGTGATAGTACAGAAAGAGGGGTTTTGTCTAATAGGGAGACCCAGTACCTC. Encoded protein: CATSDSTERGVLSNRETQYL.